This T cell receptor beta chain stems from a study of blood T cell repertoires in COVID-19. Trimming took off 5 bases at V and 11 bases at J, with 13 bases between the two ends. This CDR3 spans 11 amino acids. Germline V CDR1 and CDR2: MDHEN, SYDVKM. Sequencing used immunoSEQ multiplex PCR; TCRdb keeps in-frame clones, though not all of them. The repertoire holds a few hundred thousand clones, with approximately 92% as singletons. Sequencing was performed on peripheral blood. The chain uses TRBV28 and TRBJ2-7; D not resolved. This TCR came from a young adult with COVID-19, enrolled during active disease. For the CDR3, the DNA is TGTGCCAGCAGTGTAACAGTCCAAAAGTACTTC. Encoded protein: CASSVTVQKYF.